The T cell receptor (beta chain) under discussion was sequenced for a study of blood T cells in healthy people across ages. This clonotype came up a few times. At least 7 million PBMCs were isolated per sample. Total RNA extracted from each sample amounted to at least 5 micrograms. Sample-barcoded 5' priming and a J-beta primer mix drove a second PCR of roughly 6 to 12 cycles. TCRdb passed the 5' RACE reads through MiXCR, listing each CDR3 protein once. The sample yields roughly 900,000 distinct CDR3 sequences, more than 25% seen once. CDR3 length: 14 residues. The J segment lost 7 bases and the V segment lost 4 bases, leaving 9 bases of the junction unmatched. CDR1 DFQATT and CDR2 SNEGSKA come from the germline V gene (reference sequence).

The rearrangement links TRBV20-1 to TRBJ1-2; TRBD1 agrees at 10 bases. The sample comprised blood. The clonotype comes from a woman older than 75 in good health. The CDR3 coding sequence is TGCAGTGCTAACGCGAGACAGGGGGCTTTTGGCTACACCTTC. It specifies CSANARQGAFGYTF.